The 25 T cell receptor beta chains below come from one sample, sequenced in a study of shared clonotypes between healthy human individuals. Here immunoSEQ multiplex PCR was the method, and the copy in TCRdb shows in-frame clones only, minus some. The table lists some 2.1 million clones, 85% to 95% of them singletons, with roughly 0.13% in the top ten. Sequenced input: naive CD4+ T cells sorted from blood. The subset is: CD45RA+ positively selected. The receptor set was obtained from a man aged 18 to 30 in good health.

As regards this clone: Other DNA sequences of this sample code for an identical CDR3. The CDR3 DNA follows: TGTGCCAGCAGAGGACTAGCGGGAGGGGCCTACGAGCAGTACTTC. Translated: CASRGLAGGAYEQYF. The chain recombines TRBV6-5 with TRBJ2-7; 15 bases align to TRBD2. Germline V gene data show CDR1 as MNHEY and CDR2 as SVGAGI. The CDR3 loop spans 15 amino acids. After removal of 6 bases from V and 2 bases from J, the junction contained 2 bases not matched to a gene.

In regard to this clone: The same CDR3 is also encoded by other DNA sequences in this sample. The chain recombines TRBV27 with TRBJ1-1; perhaps TRBD1 as D (6 bases). CDR1 MNHEY and CDR2 SMNVEV come from the germline V gene (reference sequence). CDR3 length: 13 residues. Trimming left V 6 bases short and J 0 bases short, with 8 bases between. CDR3 DNA: TGTGCCAGCAGCAGGGGTCTGAACACTGAAGCTTTCTTT. Translating it yields CASSRGLNTEAFF.

The V call is TRBV6-5, the J call TRBJ2-5; D is possibly TRBD1 (6 bases). The germline CDR1 and CDR2 sequences are MNHEY and SVGAGI. This CDR3 has 15 amino acids. The V end lost 0 bases, the J end lost 5 bases, and 13 bases lay between the germline ends. CDR3 DNA: TGTGCCAGCAGTTACTCAGGACAGACCTCCGAGACCCAGTACTTC. Its translation: CASSYSGQTSETQYF.

The rearrangement uses TRBV18 and TRBJ1-2, with 9 bases aligning to TRBD1. CDR1 is KGHSH and CDR2 is LQKENI in the germline V gene. CDR3 length equals 16 residues. V dropped 6 bases and J dropped 2; count of bases not matched to a gene: 10. CDR3 residues: CASSTGTGGVNYGYTF. DNA of the CDR3: TGTGCCAGCTCGACCGGTACAGGGGGCGTCAACTATGGCTACACCTTC.

This chain uses TRBV6-5 with TRBJ2-1; 10 bases fit TRBD2. J was trimmed by 3 bases and V by 6 bases; bases with no gene match: 5. Germline V gives CDR1 MNHEY, CDR2 SVGAGI. The CDR3 has 15 residues. CDR3 sequence: CASSTKREGYNEQFF. The CDR3, as DNA: TGTGCCAGCAGCACGAAGCGGGAGGGCTACAATGAGCAGTTCTTC.

This sequence joins TRBV6-5 and TRBJ2-7, with 12 bases aligning to TRBD2. The CDR3 runs 14 residues. Losses at the gene ends were 5 bases for V and 3 bases for J; bases not matched to a gene: 2. Germline V gene sequence: CDR1 MNHEY, CDR2 SVGAGI. This CDR3 is CASSTGLAGYEQYF. Here the CDR3 DNA reads TGTGCCAGCAGTACGGGACTAGCGGGCTACGAGCAGTACTTC.

In this sample, this clone turned up once. This chain links TRBV7-9 with TRBJ2-7, with TRBD2 matching 13 bases. J gave up 0 bases and V 5 bases, and 4 bases lay outside the gene matches. The germline gives CDR1 SEHNR, CDR2 FQNEAQ (reference sequence). This CDR3 has 16 amino acids. The CDR3 nucleotides read TGTGCCAGCAGCCCGGGACTAGCGGGGAGCTCCTACGAGCAGTACTTC. Encoded protein: CASSPGLAGSSYEQYF.

The chain has TRBV28 and TRBJ1-4, with 8 bases fitting TRBD1. Germline CDR1 is MDHEN and CDR2 is SYDVKM. The CDR3 covers 13 residues. V dropped 3 bases and J dropped 7; count of bases not matched to a gene: 1. The CDR3 region is CASSLTGAEKLFF. The CDR3 coding sequence is TGTGCCAGCAGTTTGACAGGGGCTGAAAAACTGTTTTTT.

A word on this clone: This may be a read error, as it is one base from a much larger clone. The chain recombines TRBV5-6 with TRBJ2-7, with unresolved D. This CDR3 contains 14 residues. Trimming took 0 bases from V and 0 from J, leaving 7 bases between them. The germline V gene encodes CDR1 SGHDT and CDR2 YYEEEE. The DNA for the CDR3 is TGTGCCAGCAGCTTGGGAGGCTTCTCCTACGAGCAGTACTTC. Amino acids: CASSLGGFSYEQYF.

The chain links TRBV9 to TRBJ1-1; D unresolved. Germline CDR1 SGDLS, CDR2 YYNGEE. This CDR3 spans 14 amino acids. V was pared by 0 bases and J by 0 bases, with 6 bases between. CDR3 sequence (DNA): TGTGCCAGCAGCGTAGACCCAATGAACACTGAAGCTTTCTTT. Translated, it gives CASSVDPMNTEAFF.

The DNA for the CDR3 is TGTGCCAGCAGCTACGGACACCTAACTCCAAACTATGGCTACACCTTC. Amino acid sequence: CASSYGHLTPNYGYTF. The chain carries TRBV5-4 and TRBJ1-2; D possibly corresponds to TRBD1 (5 bases). V was trimmed by 3 bases and J by 2 bases, leaving 17 bases between them. The CDR3 has 16 residues. Germline V gene data show CDR1 as SGHNT and CDR2 as YYREEE (reference sequence). Complete variable domain (other parts from reference TRBV5-4 and TRBJ1-2): ETGVTQSPTHLIKTRGQQVTLRCSSQSGHNTVSWYQQALGQGPQFIFQYYREEENGRGNFPPRFSGLQFPNYSSELNVNALELDDSALYLCASSYGHLTPNYGYTFGSGTRLTVV.

This chain connects TRBV5-6 to TRBJ1-1, with TRBD1 as a possible D gene (5 bases). V shed 4 bases and J shed 5 bases, with 15 bases lying between them. The germline gives CDR1 SGHDT, CDR2 YYEEEE. The CDR3 runs 14 residues. The CDR3 reads CASSLRGGVTEAFF. CDR3 DNA: TGTGCCAGCAGCCTACGGGGGGGTGTGACTGAAGCTTTCTTT.

This chain connects TRBV2 to TRBJ2-7; D may correspond to TRBD1 or TRBD2 (5 bases each). The CDR3 is 15 residues long. The germline gives CDR1 SNHLY, CDR2 FYNNEI. Between the trimmed V and J ends, which lost 6 bases and 2 bases, there was a span of 17 bases. The CDR3 loop is CASRAGALLPYEQYF. The CDR3 nucleotides read TGTGCCAGCAGGGCCGGGGCACTCTTACCCTACGAGCAGTACTTC.

This chain links TRBV6-6 with TRBJ2-2; TRBD2 agrees at 7 bases. The CDR3 is 16 amino acids. V lost 5 bases, J lost 4 bases, and 10 bases stayed unmatched. Germline V CDR1 and CDR2: MNHNY, SVGAGI (reference sequence). The CDR3 protein is CASSPKGIAGTGELFF. The CDR3 nucleotides read TGTGCCAGCAGTCCCAAGGGAATAGCGGGCACCGGGGAGCTGTTTTTT.

This chain uses TRBV2 with TRBJ1-5, with 9 bases lining up with TRBD1. Germline V CDR1 and CDR2: SNHLY, FYNNEI. The V gene end was trimmed by 7 bases and the J gene end by 0 bases; junction bases not matched to a gene: 7. This CDR3 is built from 16 residues. The CDR3 spells CASKGQGELSNQPQHF. For the CDR3, the DNA is TGTGCCAGCAAGGGACAGGGAGAACTTAGCAATCAGCCCCAGCATTTT.

This chain links TRBV6-1 with TRBJ2-7; the D gene is possibly TRBD1 (7 bases). This CDR3 has 12 amino acids. V was trimmed by 9 bases and J by 6 bases, leaving 15 bases between them. Germline CDR1 is MNHNS and CDR2 is SASEGT. The CDR3: CASFSGGGEQYF. The CDR3 nucleotides are TGTGCCAGTTTTTCAGGGGGAGGCGAGCAGTACTTC.

Remarks on this clone: A clone one base away is much larger, so this may be a read error. The chain carries TRBV4-1 and TRBJ1-6; no clear D gene. Germline CDR1 and CDR2: MGHRA and YSYEKL. CDR3 length: 15 residues. Trimming pared 3 bases from V and 5 bases from J, leaving 11 bases between. The DNA for the CDR3 is TGCGCCAGCAGCCAGAGGGTTATCGATAATTCACCCCTCCACTTT. This gives the protein CASSQRVIDNSPLHF.

The CDR3 DNA reads as TGTGCCAGCGGAAAGACAGGGGTGTTGGCAACTAATGAAAAACTGTTTTTT. Protein product: CASGKTGVLATNEKLFF. The chain joins TRBV27 to TRBJ1-4, with 8 nucleotides matching TRBD1. Looked up from germline, CDR1 is MNHEY and CDR2 is SMNVEV (reference sequence). The CDR3 is 17 amino acids. The V gene end was trimmed by 8 bases and the J gene end by 0 bases; junction bases not matched to a gene: 11.

The chain carries TRBV10-3 and TRBJ2-7; 8 bases agree with TRBD2. CDR3 length equals 14 residues. With 4 bases clipped from V and 7 bases from J, the junction kept 9 bases outside the gene matches. Germline values: CDR1 ENHRY, CDR2 SYGVKD. CDR3 residues: CAISASGSPREQYF. The CDR3 nucleotides read TGTGCCATCAGTGCCAGCGGGAGCCCCCGTGAGCAGTACTTC.

The chain uses TRBV27 and TRBJ1-3; 7 positions agree with TRBD1. Germline CDR1 and CDR2: MNHEY and SMNVEV (reference sequence). Trimming removed 6 bases from V and 1 base from J; junction bases left unmatched: 9. The CDR3 has 16 residues. The CDR3 bases are TGTGCCAGCAGGCGAATAGGGGGCGGTTCTGGAAACACCATATATTTT. It is translated as CASRRIGGGSGNTIYF.

The chain uses TRBV5-4 and TRBJ2-3; 14 nucleotides agree with TRBD2. J was trimmed by 1 base and V by 0 bases; bases with no gene match: 7. Germline lookup yields CDR1 SGHNT and CDR2 YYREEE (reference sequence). This CDR3 has 19 residues. The CDR3 nucleotides are TGTGCCAGCAGCTTGGGGGGACTAGCGGGAGTAGTAGGCACAGATACGCAGTATTTT. Amino acid sequence: CASSLGGLAGVVGTDTQYF.

CDR3 in amino acids: CASSLIRGQGEQYF. CDR3 DNA sequence: TGTGCCAGCAGTTTGATCAGGGGGCAAGGCGAGCAGTACTTC. This chain joins TRBV6-5 and TRBJ2-7, with 8 bases lining up with TRBD1. Looked up from germline, CDR1 is MNHEY and CDR2 is SVGAGI. The CDR3 is made up of 14 amino acids. J lost 6 bases, V lost 4 bases, and 8 bases had no gene match.

The rearrangement joins TRBV19 to TRBJ2-7; a possible D gene is TRBD2 (6 bases). V was trimmed by 4 bases and J by 6 bases, leaving 19 bases between them. Germline CDR1 and CDR2: LNHDA and SQIVND (reference sequence). The CDR3 is made up of 15 amino acids. The DNA of the CDR3 is TGTGCCAGTAGTACCCTCGGGGGAAAATCAGTCGAGCAGTACTTC. The encoded protein is CASSTLGGKSVEQYF.

This clone was picked up one time. The V call is TRBV9, the J call TRBJ2-3, with D perhaps TRBD2 (5 bases). This CDR3 has 17 residues. Trimming shortened V by 0 bases and J by 1 base, and 15 bases separated the two germline ends. CDR1 is SGDLS and CDR2 is YYNGEE in the germline V gene. DNA for the CDR3: TGTGCCAGCAGCGTAGCTGGGAGAAGGATGGGCACAGATACGCAGTATTTT. Protein sequence: CASSVAGRRMGTDTQYF.

The V and J genes are TRBV4-1 and TRBJ1-1; 7 nucleotides agree with TRBD1. The germline V gene has CDR1 MGHRA and CDR2 YSYEKL. The CDR3 contains 16 residues. Trimming removed 4 bases from V and 1 base from J; junction bases left unmatched: 9. The CDR3 region is CASSPPVRGPNTEAFF. The CDR3, as DNA: TGCGCCAGCAGCCCCCCGGTGAGGGGGCCGAACACTGAAGCTTTCTTT.